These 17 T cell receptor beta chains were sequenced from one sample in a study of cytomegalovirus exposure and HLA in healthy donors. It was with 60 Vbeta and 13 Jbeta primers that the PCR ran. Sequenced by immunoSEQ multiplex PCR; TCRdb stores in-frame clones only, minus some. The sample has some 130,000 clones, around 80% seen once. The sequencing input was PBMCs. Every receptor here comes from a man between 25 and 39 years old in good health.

The CDR3 here is CASSDLAGGANTGELFF. CDR3 sequence (DNA): TGTGCCAGCAGTGACCTGGCGGGAGGGGCGAACACCGGGGAGCTGTTTTTT. This chain connects TRBV6-4 to TRBJ2-2; 9 bases are a match to TRBD2. V was clipped by 2 bases and J by 0 bases; unmatched bases: 4. This CDR3 has 17 amino acids. Germline CDR1 is MRHNA and CDR2 is SNTAGT.

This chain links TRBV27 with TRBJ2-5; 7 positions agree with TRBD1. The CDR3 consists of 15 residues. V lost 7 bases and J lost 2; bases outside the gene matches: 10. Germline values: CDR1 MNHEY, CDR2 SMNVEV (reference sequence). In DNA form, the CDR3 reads TGTGCCAGCAAGTTGGGACAGCAATTTCAAGAGACCCAGTACTTC. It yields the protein CASKLGQQFQETQYF.

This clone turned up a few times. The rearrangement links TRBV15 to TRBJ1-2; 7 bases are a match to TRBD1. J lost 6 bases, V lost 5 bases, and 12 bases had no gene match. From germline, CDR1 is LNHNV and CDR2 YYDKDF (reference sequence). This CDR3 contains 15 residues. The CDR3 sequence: CATSPRLGQENGYTF. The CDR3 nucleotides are TGTGCCACCAGCCCTCGCCTAGGACAGGAAAATGGCTACACCTTC.

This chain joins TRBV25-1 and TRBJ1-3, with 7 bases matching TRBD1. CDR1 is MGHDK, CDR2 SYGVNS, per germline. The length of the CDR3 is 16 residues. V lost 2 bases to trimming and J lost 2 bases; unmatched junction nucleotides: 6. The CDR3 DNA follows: TGTGCCAGCAGTGAAAGACAGGGTAGGCCTGGAAACACCATATATTTT. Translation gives CASSERQGRPGNTIYF.

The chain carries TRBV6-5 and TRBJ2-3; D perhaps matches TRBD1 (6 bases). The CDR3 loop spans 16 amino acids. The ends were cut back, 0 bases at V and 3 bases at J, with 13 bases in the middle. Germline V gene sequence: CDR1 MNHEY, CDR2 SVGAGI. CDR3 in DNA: TGTGCCAGCAGTTACTCGAGCAGGGGCGGAACAGATACGCAGTATTTT. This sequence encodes CASSYSSRGGTDTQYF.

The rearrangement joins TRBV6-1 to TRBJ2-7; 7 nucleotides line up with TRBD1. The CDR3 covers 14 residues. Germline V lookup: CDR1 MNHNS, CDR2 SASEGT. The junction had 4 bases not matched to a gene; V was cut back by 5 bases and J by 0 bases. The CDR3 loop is CASSRDSSSYEQYF. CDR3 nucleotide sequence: TGTGCCAGCAGTCGGGACAGTTCCTCCTACGAGCAGTACTTC.

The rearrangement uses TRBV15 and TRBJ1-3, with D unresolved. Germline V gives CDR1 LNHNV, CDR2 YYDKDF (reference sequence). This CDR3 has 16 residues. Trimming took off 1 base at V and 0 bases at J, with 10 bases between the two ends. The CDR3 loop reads CATSRGSSSSGNTIYF. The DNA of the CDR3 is TGTGCCACCAGCAGAGGGTCATCCAGCTCTGGAAACACCATATATTTT.

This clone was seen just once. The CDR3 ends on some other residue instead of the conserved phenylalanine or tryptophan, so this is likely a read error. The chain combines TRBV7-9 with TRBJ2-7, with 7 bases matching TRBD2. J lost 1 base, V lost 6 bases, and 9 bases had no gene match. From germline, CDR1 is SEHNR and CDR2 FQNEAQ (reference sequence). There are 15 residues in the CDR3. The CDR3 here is CASRAETGLSYEQYL. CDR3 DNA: TGTGCCAGCAGGGCTGAAACGGGACTATCCTACGAGCAGTACCTC.

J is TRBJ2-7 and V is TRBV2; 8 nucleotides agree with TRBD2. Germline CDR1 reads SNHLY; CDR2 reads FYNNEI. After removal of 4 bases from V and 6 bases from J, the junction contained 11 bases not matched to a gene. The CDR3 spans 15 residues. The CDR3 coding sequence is TGTGCCAGCAGTGTGCTGCGGGAGGCCCTCGGCGAGCAGTACTTC. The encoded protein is CASSVLREALGEQYF.

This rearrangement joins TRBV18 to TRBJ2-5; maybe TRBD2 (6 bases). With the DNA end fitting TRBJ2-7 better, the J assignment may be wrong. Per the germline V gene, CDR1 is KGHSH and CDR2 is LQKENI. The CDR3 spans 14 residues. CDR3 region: CASSRGGTFYEQYF. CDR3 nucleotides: TGTGCCAGCTCTCGCGGCGGGACCTTCTACGAGCAGTACTTC.

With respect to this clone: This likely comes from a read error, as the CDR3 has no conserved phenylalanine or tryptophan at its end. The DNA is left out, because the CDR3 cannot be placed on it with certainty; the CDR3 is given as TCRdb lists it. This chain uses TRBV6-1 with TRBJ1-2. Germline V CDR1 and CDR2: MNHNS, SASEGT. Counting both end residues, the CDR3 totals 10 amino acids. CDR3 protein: CASSERGWSE.

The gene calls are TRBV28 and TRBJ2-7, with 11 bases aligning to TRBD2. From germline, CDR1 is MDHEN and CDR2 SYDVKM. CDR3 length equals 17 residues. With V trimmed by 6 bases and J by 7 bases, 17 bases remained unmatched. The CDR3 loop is CASSRPPLAGGKKEQYF. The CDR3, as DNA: TGTGCCAGCAGCCGACCCCCGCTAGCGGGAGGTAAGAAGGAGCAGTACTTC.

The CDR3 region has the DNA TGTGCCAGCAGCCCGAGCGGGAGGGGGTACAATGAGCAGTTCTTC. This gives the protein CASSPSGRGYNEQFF. The rearrangement uses TRBV27 and TRBJ2-1, with 10 nucleotides matching TRBD2. Germline trimming cut 6 bases from V and 4 bases from J; bases unmatched to any gene: 6. Germline V lookup: CDR1 MNHEY, CDR2 SMNVEV (reference sequence). The CDR3 totals 15 residues.

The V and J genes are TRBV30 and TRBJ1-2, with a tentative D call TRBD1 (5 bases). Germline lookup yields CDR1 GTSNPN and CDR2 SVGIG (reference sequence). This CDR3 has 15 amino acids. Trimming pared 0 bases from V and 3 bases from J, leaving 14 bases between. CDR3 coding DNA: TGTGCCTGGAGTGTACAGGAGTGGAGGGACTATGGCTACACCTTC. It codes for CAWSVQEWRDYGYTF.

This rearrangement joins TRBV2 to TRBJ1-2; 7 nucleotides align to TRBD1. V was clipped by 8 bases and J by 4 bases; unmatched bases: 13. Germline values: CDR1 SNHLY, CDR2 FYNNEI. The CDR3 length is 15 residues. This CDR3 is CASAEGGSPSYGYTF. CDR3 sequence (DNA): TGTGCCAGCGCCGAAGGGGGCAGCCCATCCTATGGCTACACCTTC.

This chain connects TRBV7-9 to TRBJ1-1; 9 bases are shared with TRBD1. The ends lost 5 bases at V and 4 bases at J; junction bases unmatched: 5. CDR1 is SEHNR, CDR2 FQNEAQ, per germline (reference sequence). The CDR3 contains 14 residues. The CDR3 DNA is TGTGCCAGCAGCCCACAGGGGGCGAGCACTGAAGCTTTCTTT. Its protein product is CASSPQGASTEAFF.

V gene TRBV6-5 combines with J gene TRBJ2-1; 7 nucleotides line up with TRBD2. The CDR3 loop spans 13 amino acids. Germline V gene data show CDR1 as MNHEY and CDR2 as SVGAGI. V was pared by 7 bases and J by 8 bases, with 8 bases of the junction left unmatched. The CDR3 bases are TGTGCCAGCACTCCCGGCGGGAGCCATGAGCAGTTCTTC. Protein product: CASTPGGSHEQFF.